One sample yielded the 32 T cell receptor beta chains listed below, sequenced in a study of blood T cell repertoires in COVID-19. The protocol was immunoSEQ multiplex PCR, while the TCRdb copy is restricted to in-frame clones and leaves out a portion. The sample contains about 350,000 clones, around nine tenths of which appear only once. The sequenced sample consisted of peripheral blood. These receptor sequences come from a woman aged 18-29 years who had recovered from COVID-19.

In its sample, this clone was seen once. The chain is built from TRBV28 and TRBJ2-2; no reliable D call. In germline, CDR1 is MDHEN, CDR2 SYDVKM. Deletions cut 8 bases from V and 4 bases from J, with 8 bases between. The CDR3 totals 12 residues. DNA for the CDR3: TGTGCCAGCGCACGAGTCACCGGGGAGCTGTTTTTT. It is translated as CASARVTGELFF. The full variable domain, rest sourced from reference TRBV28 and TRBJ2-2, is DVKVTQSSRYLVKRTGEKVFLECVQDMDHENMFWYRQDPGLGLRLIYFSYDVKMKEKGDIPEGYSVSREKKERFSLILESASTNQTSMYLCASARVTGELFFGEGSRLTVL.

V gene TRBV3-1 (or the pseudogene TRBV3-2) combines with J gene TRBJ2-3, with 11 bases aligning to TRBD2. Germline V gene sequence: CDR1 LGHDT, CDR2 YNNKEL (reference sequence). CDR3 size: 14 residues. V was pared by 9 bases and J by 0 bases, with 2 bases of the junction left unmatched. The CDR3 loop reads CARRTSGSTDTQYF. CDR3 nucleotides: TGTGCCAGAAGGACTAGCGGGAGCACAGATACGCAGTATTTT.

This sequence joins TRBV16 and TRBJ1-5, with D maybe TRBD1 (6 bases). In germline, CDR1 is KGHSY, CDR2 FQNENV. CDR3 size: 14 residues. V shed 1 base and J shed 6 bases, with 10 bases lying between them. The CDR3 sequence is CASSQLTGSQPQHF. The CDR3 nucleotides are TGTGCCAGCAGCCAATTGACAGGCAGTCAGCCCCAGCATTTT.

The chain has TRBV5-1 and TRBJ2-5; 10 bases fit TRBD1. Germline CDR1 SGHRS, CDR2 YFSETQ. The length of the CDR3 is 16 residues. V lost 4 bases, J lost 2 bases, and 8 bases stayed unmatched. The chain's CDR3 is CASSPTGTGEQETQYF. CDR3 sequence (DNA): TGCGCCAGCAGCCCGACGGGGACAGGGGAGCAAGAGACCCAGTACTTC.

The chain couples TRBV2 to TRBJ1-5; D gene uncertain. Between the trimmed V and J ends, which lost 5 bases and 10 bases, there was a span of 15 bases. The CDR3 has 13 residues. The germline gives CDR1 SNHLY, CDR2 FYNNEI. The CDR3 nucleotides are TGTGCCAGCAGTTACGAGGGCCGGGGACCCCAGCATTTT. Amino acid sequence: CASSYEGRGPQHF.

This chain joins TRBV5-1 and TRBJ1-1; the D is unclear. The CDR3 totals 13 residues. Germline loops: CDR1 SGHRS, CDR2 YFSETQ. The V and J ends lost 1 base and 0 bases respectively, with 4 bases between them. CDR3 nucleotide sequence: TGCGCCAGCAGCTTGACATTGAACACTGAAGCTTTCTTT. This encodes CASSLTLNTEAFF.

The chain is built from TRBV10-3 and TRBJ1-6, with D tentatively TRBD1 (6 bases). Germline CDR1 and CDR2: ENHRY and SYGVKD. The V end was cut by 6 bases, the J end by 9 bases, with 15 bases between. The CDR3 sequence is 14 residues long. The CDR3 DNA reads TGTGCCATCAGGAAGGACAGCGGGATTTCACCCCTCCACTTT. Encoded protein: CAIRKDSGISPLHF.

This clone has more than one count but fewer than ten. Here the CDR3 DNA reads TGTGCCAGCAGAAAACAGGGATACTCGCCTGCGAACACCGGGGAGCTGTTTTTT. Translation gives CASRKQGYSPANTGELFF. The chain couples TRBV11-2 to TRBJ2-2, with D possibly being TRBD1 (6 bases). Trimming cost V 6 bases and J 0 bases, with 20 bases left between them. The CDR3 consists of 18 residues. Germline CDR1 is SGHAT and CDR2 is FQNNGV.

The chain recombines TRBV7-2 with TRBJ1-4; 10 bases map to TRBD1. Germline lookup yields CDR1 SGHTA and CDR2 FQGNSA. CDR3 length equals 14 residues. J was trimmed by 6 bases and V by 5 bases; bases with no gene match: 3. The CDR3 sequence is CASSPGQGYEKLFF. Written as DNA, the CDR3 is TGTGCCAGCAGCCCGGGACAGGGGTATGAAAAACTGTTTTTT.

The chain uses TRBV3-1 (or the pseudogene TRBV3-2) and TRBJ2-7; 15 bases fit TRBD2. V lost 5 bases, J lost 3 bases, and 5 bases stayed unmatched. The CDR3 has 16 amino acids. Germline V gives CDR1 LGHDT, CDR2 YNNKEL (reference sequence). In DNA, the CDR3 is TGTGCCAGCAGCTCGGGACTAGCGGGAGGTCGCTACGAGCAGTACGTC. Translating it yields CASSSGLAGGRYEQYV.

This chain links TRBV9 with TRBJ2-1; TRBD2 aligns across 8 bases. The V gene's germline CDR1 is SGDLS and CDR2 YYNGEE. V gave up 0 bases and J gave up 1 base; unmatched junction bases: 6. The CDR3 covers 17 residues. The CDR3 protein is CASSVASGYRSYNEQFF. DNA of the CDR3: TGTGCCAGCAGCGTAGCTAGCGGGTATAGATCCTACAATGAGCAGTTCTTC. The whole variable domain, remainder taken from reference TRBV9 and TRBJ2-1, is DSGVTQTPKHLITATGQRVTLRCSPRSGDLSVYWYQQSLDQGLQFLIQYYNGEERAKGNILERFSAQQFPDLHSELNLSSLELGDSALYFCASSVASGYRSYNEQFFGPGTRLTVL.

The chain couples TRBV24-1 to TRBJ2-1, with TRBD1 matching over 7 bases. Trimming removed 4 bases from V and 1 base from J; junction bases left unmatched: 6. The germline CDR1 and CDR2 sequences are KGHDR and SFDVKD. The CDR3 is 16 residues long. CDR3 coding DNA: TGTGCCACCAGTGAGCCCCAGGGGGAGTCCTACAATGAGCAGTTCTTC. Translation: CATSEPQGESYNEQFF.

CDR3 sequence: CSATGLASTDTQYF. In nucleotides, the CDR3 is TGCAGCGCAACGGGACTAGCTTCCACAGATACGCAGTATTTT. This chain links TRBV29-1 with TRBJ2-3; 9 bases are a match to TRBD2. Per germline, CDR1 SQVTM and CDR2 ANQGSEA. This CDR3 spans 14 amino acids. V shed 7 bases and J 2 bases; nucleotides not matched to a gene: 7.

V is TRBV7-2 and J is TRBJ2-3, with 12 positions matching TRBD2. After removal of 8 bases from V and 6 bases from J, the junction contained 15 bases not matched to a gene. Germline V gene data show CDR1 as SGHTA and CDR2 as FQGNSA. The CDR3 contains 17 residues. CDR3 nucleotides: TGTGCCAGCTGCAAACGCTCGACTAGCGGGAGCTGGGATACGCAGTATTTT. The encoded protein is CASCKRSTSGSWDTQYF. The complete variable domain, with remaining parts taken from reference TRBV7-2 and TRBJ2-3, reads GAGVSQSPSNKVTEKGKDVELRCDPISGHTALYWYRQSLGQGLEFLIYFQGNSAPDKSGLPSDRFSAERTGGSVSTLTIQRTQQEDSAVYLCASCKRSTSGSWDTQYFGPGTRLTVL.

This clone was counted once. CDR3 sequence reads: CASSQDLTGKQYV. DNA of the CDR3: TGCGCCAGCAGCCAAGATTTAACCGGGAAGCAGTACGTC. The rearrangement uses TRBV4-1 and TRBJ2-7; perhaps TRBD2 as D (5 bases). Germline V gene data show CDR1 as MGHRA and CDR2 as YSYEKL. V lost 0 bases to trimming and J lost 8 bases, with 11 bases between them. This CDR3 is 13 amino acids long.

The rearrangement links TRBV5-4 to TRBJ1-2; the match to TRBD1 covers 7 bases. This CDR3 contains 15 residues. The junction had 11 bases not matched to a gene; V was cut back by 0 bases and J by 9 bases. Germline V CDR1 and CDR2: SGHNT, YYREEE (reference sequence). CDR3 sequence reads: CASSLDGGTVLSYTF. DNA for the CDR3: TGTGCCAGCAGCTTGGATGGCGGGACAGTACTTAGCTACACCTTC.

This clone appeared a few times. The genes are TRBV7-2 and TRBJ2-5, with a weak D call TRBD2 (7 bases). The CDR3 extends over 15 amino acids. CDR1 is SGHTA and CDR2 is FQGNSA in the germline V gene. V gave up 5 bases and J gave up 5 bases, with 18 bases separating them. The CDR3 sequence: CASSHGGGGRETQYF. In DNA form, the CDR3 reads TGTGCCAGCAGCCATGGGGGCGGGGGACGGGAGACCCAGTACTTC.

V gene TRBV5-8 combines with J gene TRBJ2-7; D might be TRBD1 (6 bases). Germline CDR1 and CDR2: SGHTS and YDEGEE. The CDR3 extends over 13 amino acids. V lost 3 bases and J lost 4, with 11 bases in between. In nucleotides, the CDR3 is TGTGCCAGCAGCTCAGGACAGCCTTACGAGCAGTACGTC. It yields the protein CASSSGQPYEQYV.

J is TRBJ2-1 and V is TRBV9; D is ambiguous. V lost 0 bases, J lost 10 bases, and 20 bases lay in between. The CDR3 is made up of 16 amino acids. CDR1 and CDR2 from the germline V gene are SGDLS and YYNGEE. This CDR3 is CASSVEASLPRREQFF. CDR3 bases: TGTGCCAGCAGCGTAGAGGCCTCACTACCTCGGCGGGAGCAGTTCTTC.

The chain carries TRBV30 and TRBJ1-5; D remains unclear. The CDR3 runs to 13 residues. Germline loops: CDR1 GTSNPN, CDR2 SVGIG (reference sequence). V lost 4 bases, J lost 0 bases, and 7 bases lay in between. The CDR3 region is CAWTVNSNQPQHF. The DNA for the CDR3 is TGTGCCTGGACAGTTAATAGCAATCAGCCCCAGCATTTT.

This clone came up once. J is TRBJ1-1 and V is TRBV6-2 or TRBV6-3; 9 nucleotides line up with TRBD1. This CDR3 has 16 residues. CDR1 is MNHEY, CDR2 SVGEGT, per germline. V lost 2 bases, J lost 3 bases, and 7 bases stayed unmatched. Here the CDR3 DNA reads TGTGCCAGCAGTTACAGGAGACAGGGGGGAGACACTGAAGCTTTCTTT. This translates into CASSYRRQGGDTEAFF.

In the case of this clone: A much more abundant neighbour one base away suggests this may be a read error. V and J are TRBV5-6 and TRBJ1-2, with D maybe TRBD1 (6 bases). Germline values: CDR1 SGHDT, CDR2 YYEEEE. The CDR3 covers 13 residues. Trimming removed 4 bases from V and 1 base from J, with 8 bases in between. CDR3 loop: CASSPGVNYGYTF. CDR3 DNA sequence: TGTGCCAGCAGCCCAGGGGTTAACTATGGCTACACCTTC.

This rearrangement joins TRBV27 to TRBJ1-1, with 9 bases lining up with TRBD1. Looked up from germline, CDR1 is MNHEY and CDR2 is SMNVEV (reference sequence). This CDR3 has 15 amino acids. Trimming at V came to 7 bases and at J to 5 bases, leaving 11 bases not matched to a gene. CDR3 bases: TGTGCCAGCAAAGCAACAGGGGGCGTTGGGACTGAAGCTTTCTTT. Amino acids: CASKATGGVGTEAFF.

The rearrangement uses TRBV6-1 and TRBJ2-1; the D gene is possibly TRBD1 (6 bases). The CDR3 runs to 15 residues. Germline V lookup: CDR1 MNHNS, CDR2 SASEGT. The V end was cut by 1 base, the J end by 0 bases, with 7 bases between. CDR3 sequence (DNA): TGTGCCAGCAGTGAAGGGGGACACTCCTACAATGAGCAGTTCTTC. Residues: CASSEGGHSYNEQFF.

The V and J genes are TRBV4-3 and TRBJ2-1; 9 bases are shared with TRBD2. The CDR3 spans 16 residues. V trimming: 1 base; J trimming: 7 bases; junction bases outside the gene matches: 8. Germline CDR1 is LGHNA and CDR2 is YSLEER. The CDR3 loop is CASSQGEGLAENEQFF. In DNA form, the CDR3 reads TGCGCCAGCAGCCAAGGGGAGGGACTAGCTGAAAATGAGCAGTTCTTC.

This clone is a singleton in its sample. The genes are TRBV15 and TRBJ2-3; D gene uncertain. The CDR3 spans 13 residues. CDR1 is LNHNV, CDR2 YYDKDF, per germline (reference sequence). V lost 3 bases and J lost 4, with 8 bases in between. CDR3 nucleotide sequence: TGTGCCACCAGCAGGGGCAGCTCAGATACGCAGTATTTT. This codes for CATSRGSSDTQYF.

The chain links TRBV19 to TRBJ1-1, with D maybe TRBD1 (5 bases). The CDR3 spans 14 residues. V was cut by 6 bases and J by 0 bases, with 11 bases left in between. Germline V gene data show CDR1 as LNHDA and CDR2 as SQIVND (reference sequence). CDR3 protein: CASRTRTLNTEAFF. The CDR3 DNA follows: TGTGCCAGTAGGACTCGGACACTGAACACTGAAGCTTTCTTT.

The chain couples TRBV11-2 to TRBJ2-1, with 9 bases identical to TRBD1. This CDR3 spans 15 amino acids. The ends lost 1 base at V and 3 bases at J; junction bases unmatched: 1. From germline, CDR1 is SGHAT and CDR2 FQNNGV. This CDR3 reads CASSLATGGYNEQFF. CDR3 DNA sequence: TGTGCCAGCAGCTTAGCGACAGGGGGCTACAATGAGCAGTTCTTC.

V usage is TRBV27 and J usage is TRBJ2-2, with TRBD2 matching 10 bases. Germline V gene sequence: CDR1 MNHEY, CDR2 SMNVEV (reference sequence). This CDR3 region has 15 residues. Trimming removed 1 base from V and 6 bases from J; junction bases left unmatched: 2. The CDR3 sequence: CASSLLGLAAGELFF. In DNA form, the CDR3 reads TGTGCCAGCAGTTTATTAGGACTAGCGGCCGGGGAGCTGTTTTTT.

The genes are TRBV27 and TRBJ1-5; D remains ambiguous. Germline V CDR1 and CDR2: MNHEY, SMNVEV (reference sequence). CDR3 size: 16 residues. Deletions cut 2 bases from V and 2 bases from J, with 13 bases between. The chain's CDR3 is CASSLRHGGGNQPQHF. The CDR3 DNA reads TGTGCCAGCAGTTTACGACATGGAGGCGGCAATCAGCCCCAGCATTTT.

This rearrangement joins TRBV5-6 to TRBJ1-2; D not resolved. V was shortened by 2 bases and J by 3 bases, with 11 bases between the two germline ends. The CDR3 is 14 residues long. Per the germline V gene, CDR1 is SGHDT and CDR2 is YYEEEE. The CDR3 nucleotides are TGTGCCAGCAGCTTCGGCGGATTTGACTATGGCTACACCTTC. Its translation is CASSFGGFDYGYTF.

V and J are TRBV4-3 and TRBJ1-1; no reliable D call. This CDR3 has 15 amino acids. Between the trimmed V and J ends, which lost 4 bases and 1 base, there was a span of 13 bases. Germline V gene sequence: CDR1 LGHNA, CDR2 YSLEER. The CDR3 DNA follows: TGCGCCAGCAGCCCGTCCAAAGGAGGGAACACTGAAGCTTTCTTT. Translated, it gives CASSPSKGGNTEAFF.